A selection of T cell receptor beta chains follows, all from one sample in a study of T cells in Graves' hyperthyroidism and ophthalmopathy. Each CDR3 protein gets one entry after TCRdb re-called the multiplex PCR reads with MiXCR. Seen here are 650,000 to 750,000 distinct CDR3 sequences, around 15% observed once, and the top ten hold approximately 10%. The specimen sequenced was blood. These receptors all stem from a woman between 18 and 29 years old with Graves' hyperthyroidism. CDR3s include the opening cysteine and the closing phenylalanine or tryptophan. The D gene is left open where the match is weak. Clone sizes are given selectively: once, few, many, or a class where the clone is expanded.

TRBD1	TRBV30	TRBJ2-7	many	CAYTGTGIGEQYF	TGTGCCTACACCGGGACAGGGATAGGCGAGCAGTACTTC
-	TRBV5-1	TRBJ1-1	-	CASSLERGSTEAFF	TGCGCCAGCAGCTTGGAGAGGGGGAGCACTGAAGCTTTCTTT
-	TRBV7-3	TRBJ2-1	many	CASSFGGLYNEQFF	TGTGCCAGCAGCTTCGGGGGGCTCTACAATGAGCAGTTCTTC
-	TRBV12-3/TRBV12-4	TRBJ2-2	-	CASRTDTGELFF	TGTGCCAGCAGGACAGACACCGGGGAGCTGTTTTTT
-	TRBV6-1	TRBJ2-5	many	CASSVIEETQYF	TGTGCCAGCAGTGTTATAGAAGAGACCCAGTACTTC
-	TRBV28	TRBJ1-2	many	CASSLQTANYGYTF	TGTGCCAGCAGTTTGCAAACCGCTAACTATGGCTACACCTTC
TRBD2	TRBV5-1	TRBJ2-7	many	CASSLEREDEQYF	TGCGCCAGCAGCTTGGAGCGGGAAGACGAGCAGTACTTC
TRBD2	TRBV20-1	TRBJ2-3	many	CSARESSGSPSTDTQYF	TGCAGTGCTAGGGAGAGTAGCGGGAGCCCTAGCACAGATACGCAGTATTTT
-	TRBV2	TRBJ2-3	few	CTLTRHPAADTQYF	TGTACTCTGACTCGGCACCCCGCCGCAGATACGCAGTATTTT
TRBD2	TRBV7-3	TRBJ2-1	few	CASSPPGLAGRVEQFF	TGTGCCAGCAGCCCCCCGGGACTAGCGGGACGGGTTGAGCAGTTCTTC
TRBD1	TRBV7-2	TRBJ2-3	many	CASSRGQGRGTDTQYF	TGTGCCAGCAGCCGCGGACAGGGTCGAGGCACAGATACGCAGTATTTT
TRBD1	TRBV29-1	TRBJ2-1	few	CSGGQGTSYNEQFF	TGCAGCGGTGGACAGGGCACCTCCTACAATGAGCAGTTCTTC
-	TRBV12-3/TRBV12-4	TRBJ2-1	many	CASSGRGSYNEQFF	TGTGCCAGCAGTGGGAGAGGATCCTACAATGAGCAGTTCTTC
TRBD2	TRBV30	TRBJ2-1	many	CAWTLLAGGFYNEQFF	TGTGCCTGGACCCTACTAGCGGGAGGGTTCTACAATGAGCAGTTCTTC
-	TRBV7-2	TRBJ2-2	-	CASSLDFSNTGELFF	TGTGCCAGCAGCTTAGACTTCTCGAACACCGGGGAGCTGTTTTTT
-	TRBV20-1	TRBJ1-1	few	CSASYAGRLNTEAFF	TGCAGTGCTAGTTATGCAGGGCGATTGAACACTGAAGCTTTCTTT
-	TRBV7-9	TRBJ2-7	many	CASSLASWGPPYEQYF	TGTGCCAGCAGCTTAGCGTCGTGGGGCCCCCCCTACGAGCAGTACTTC
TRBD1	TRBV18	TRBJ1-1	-	CASSTMTGTGGSEAFF	TGTGCCAGCTCAACAATGACCGGGACAGGGGGCTCTGAAGCTTTCTTT
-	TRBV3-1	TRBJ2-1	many	CASSRYSDNEQFF	TGTGCCAGCAGCCGCTACTCAGACAATGAGCAGTTCTTC
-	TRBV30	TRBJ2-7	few	CAWSGPEKSVLAQGYEQYF	TGTGCCTGGAGTGGCCCGGAGAAGTCAGTTCTGGCTCAGGGCTACGAGCAGTACTTC
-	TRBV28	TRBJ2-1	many	CASSQDYNEQFF	TGTGCCAGCTCACAGGACTACAATGAGCAGTTCTTC
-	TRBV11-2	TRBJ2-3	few	CASSFGFGLVTDTQYF	TGTGCCAGCAGCTTCGGGTTTGGGCTAGTCACAGATACGCAGTATTTT
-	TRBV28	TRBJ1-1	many	CASTPLGQATEAFF	TGTGCCAGCACCCCCCTAGGGCAAGCCACTGAAGCTTTCTTT
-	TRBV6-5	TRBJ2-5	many	CASSYSGKTQETQYF	TGTGCCAGCAGTTACTCGGGGAAAACTCAAGAGACCCAGTACTTC
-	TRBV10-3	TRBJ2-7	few	CAISWAWGNEQYF	TGTGCCATTAGCTGGGCCTGGGGGAACGAGCAGTACTTC
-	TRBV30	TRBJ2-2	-	CAWSDRGRNTGELFF	TGTGCCTGGAGTGACCGTGGGAGGAACACCGGGGAGCTGTTTTTT
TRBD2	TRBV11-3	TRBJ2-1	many	CASSSPGGQRWNEQFF	TGTGCCAGCAGCTCCCCGGGGGGGCAAAGGTGGAATGAGCAGTTCTTC
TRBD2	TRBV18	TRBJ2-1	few	CASSPLGGSGDNEQFF	TGTGCCAGCTCACCACTCGGCGGGAGCGGGGACAATGAGCAGTTCTTC
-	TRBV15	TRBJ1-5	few	CATRSKLVSNQPQHF	TGTGCCACCAGGTCGAAACTGGTCAGCAATCAGCCCCAGCATTTT
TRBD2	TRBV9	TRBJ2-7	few	CASKITRREVSYEQYF	TGTGCCAGCAAGATCACCCGACGGGAGGTTTCCTACGAGCAGTACTTC
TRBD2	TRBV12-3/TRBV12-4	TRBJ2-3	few	CASSLAHLRTSGRTDTQYF	TGTGCCAGCAGTTTAGCGCATCTCCGGACTAGCGGGAGAACAGATACGCAGTATTTT
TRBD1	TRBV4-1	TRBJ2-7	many	CASSRGQGQYEQYF	TGCGCCAGCAGCCGAGGACAGGGACAGTACGAGCAGTACTTC
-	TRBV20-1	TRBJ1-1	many	CSAVLWTWVNTEAFF	TGCAGTGCTGTGTTATGGACATGGGTGAACACTGAAGCTTTCTTT
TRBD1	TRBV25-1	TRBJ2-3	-	CASSATGVQADTQYF	TGTGCCAGCAGTGCGACAGGGGTGCAGGCAGATACGCAGTATTTT
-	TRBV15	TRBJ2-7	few	CATSRGGNRVYEQYF	TGTGCCACCAGCAGAGGAGGGAACAGGGTGTACGAGCAGTACTTC
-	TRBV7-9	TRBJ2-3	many	CASSLKVADTQYF	TGTGCCAGCAGCTTAAAAGTCGCAGATACGCAGTATTTT
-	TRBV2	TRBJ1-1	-	CASRRRHLNTEAFF	TGTGCCAGCAGACGAAGACACCTGAACACTGAAGCTTTCTTT
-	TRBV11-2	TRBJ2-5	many	CASSWFPHRKGSGQETQYF	TGTGCCAGCAGCTGGTTCCCCCATCGGAAGGGGTCAGGGCAAGAGACCCAGTACTTC
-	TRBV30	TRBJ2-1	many	CAWSVPRSNEQFF	TGTGCCTGGAGTGTTCCCAGATCCAATGAGCAGTTCTTC
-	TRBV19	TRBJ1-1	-	CASSLLVGAEAFF	TGTGCCAGTAGCCTCCTGGTAGGGGCTGAAGCTTTCTTT
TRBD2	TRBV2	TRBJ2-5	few	CASSEKRGGETQYF	TGTGCCAGCAGTGAAAAGCGGGGGGGGGAGACCCAGTACTTC
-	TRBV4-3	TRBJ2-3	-	CASSQVKKGLEYF	TGCGCCAGCAGCCAAGTTAAGAAAGGATTAGAGTATTTT
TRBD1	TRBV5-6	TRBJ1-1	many	CASSLGLGTGGQAFF	TGTGCCAGCAGCTTGGGGCTCGGGACAGGGGGTCAAGCTTTCTTT
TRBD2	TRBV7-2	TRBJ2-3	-	CASSFGTSGIIPSTDTQYF	TGTGCCAGCAGCTTTGGGACTAGCGGCATTATTCCAAGCACAGATACGCAGTATTTT
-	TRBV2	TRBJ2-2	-	CASSYRDPVRPGKFSGDTGELFF	TGTGCCAGCAGTTACCGGGACCCAGTTCGACCGGGAAAGTTTTCGGGGGACACCGGGGAGCTGTTTTTT
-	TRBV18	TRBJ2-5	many	CASSPGGDRETQYF	TGTGCCAGCTCACCAGGTGGGGATAGAGAGACCCAGTACTTC
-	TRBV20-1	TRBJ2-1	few	CSSLLATSFNEQFF	TGCAGTTCACTCCTGGCTACAAGTTTCAATGAGCAGTTCTTC
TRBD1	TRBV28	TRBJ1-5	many	CASSSSGTGVLQKHF	TGTGCCAGCAGTTCGTCTGGGACAGGGGTCCTTCAGAAGCATTTT
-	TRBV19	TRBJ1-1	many	CASSDPGGTEEAFF	TGTGCCAGTAGTGACCCGGGCGGCACAGAGGAAGCTTTCTTT
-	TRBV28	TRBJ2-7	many	CASTAAQWLGEQYF	TGTGCCAGCACCGCGGCACAGTGGTTGGGCGAGCAGTACTTC
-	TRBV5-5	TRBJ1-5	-	CASSFEVNQPQHF	TGTGCCAGCAGCTTCGAGGTGAATCAGCCCCAGCATTTT
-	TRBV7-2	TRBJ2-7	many	CASSLRSEQYF	TGTGCCAGCAGCTTGAGAAGCGAGCAGTACTTC
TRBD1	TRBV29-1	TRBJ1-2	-	CSVDVGTGELEYGYTF	TGCAGCGTTGACGTCGGGACAGGGGAGTTAGAGTATGGCTACACCTTC
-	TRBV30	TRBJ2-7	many	CAWSSPSYEQYF	TGTGCCTGGAGTTCCCCCTCCTACGAGCAGTACTTC
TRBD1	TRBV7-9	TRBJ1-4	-	CASSAGDRPNEKLFF	TGTGCCAGCAGCGCCGGGGACAGACCTAATGAAAAACTGTTTTTT